This entry is about one TCR beta chain. Its specificity is unknown. This entry is derived from a study of CD8 T cell repertoires and HIV-1 epitope variants. Study-wide results and caveats: The assay identified only TCR beta chains of antigen-proliferating T cells.

The assay was immunoSEQ multiplex PCR, and TCRdb's table has in-frame clones only and misses some. The repertoire holds fewer than 5,500 clones, with around 60% as singletons. This CDR3 has 13 residues. CDR1 and CDR2 from the germline V gene are MNHNS and SASEGT. Trimming took off 5 bases at V and 4 bases at J, with 10 bases between the two ends. The J gene is TRBJ2-3, the V gene TRBV6-1; no definite D call. The sequenced material came from cultured CD8+ T cells derived from PBMCs. The sequence derives from a male donor with HIV. The CDR3 sequence is CASSYVFSDTQYF. The CDR3 region has the DNA TGTGCCAGCAGTTATGTCTTTTCAGATACGCAGTATTTT.